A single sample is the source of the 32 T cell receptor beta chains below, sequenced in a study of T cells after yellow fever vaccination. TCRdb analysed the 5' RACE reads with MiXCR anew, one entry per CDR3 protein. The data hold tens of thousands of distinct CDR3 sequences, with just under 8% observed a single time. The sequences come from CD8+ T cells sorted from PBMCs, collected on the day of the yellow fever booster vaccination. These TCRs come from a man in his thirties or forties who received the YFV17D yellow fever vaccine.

This chain's CDR3 is CASSPDSGGITEAFF. As DNA, the CDR3 is TGTGCCAGCAGCCCAGACAGTGGGGGGATCACTGAAGCTTTCTTT. The chain is built from TRBV9 and TRBJ1-1; tentatively, D is TRBD1 (5 bases). V lost 4 bases to trimming and J lost 4 bases, with 17 bases between them. From germline, CDR1 is SGDLS and CDR2 YYNGEE. This CDR3 is built from 15 residues.

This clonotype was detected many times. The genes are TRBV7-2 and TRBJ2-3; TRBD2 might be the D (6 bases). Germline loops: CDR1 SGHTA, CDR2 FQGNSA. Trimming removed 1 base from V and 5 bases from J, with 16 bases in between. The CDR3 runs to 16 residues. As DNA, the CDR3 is TGTGCCAGCAGCTTAGGGGGAGCCCCCGGGGGAGATACGCAGTATTTT. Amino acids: CASSLGGAPGGDTQYF. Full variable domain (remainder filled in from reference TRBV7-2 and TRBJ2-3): GAGVSQSPSNKVTEKGKDVELRCDPISGHTALYWYRQSLGQGLEFLIYFQGNSAPDKSGLPSDRFSAERTGGSVSTLTIQRTQQEDSAVYLCASSLGGAPGGDTQYFGPGTRLTVL.

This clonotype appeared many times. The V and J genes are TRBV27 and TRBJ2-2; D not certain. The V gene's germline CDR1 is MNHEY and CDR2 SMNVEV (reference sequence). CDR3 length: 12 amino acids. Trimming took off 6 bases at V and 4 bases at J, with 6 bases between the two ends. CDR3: CASSFGTGELFF. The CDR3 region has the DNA TGTGCCAGCAGCTTTGGCACCGGGGAGCTGTTTTTT.

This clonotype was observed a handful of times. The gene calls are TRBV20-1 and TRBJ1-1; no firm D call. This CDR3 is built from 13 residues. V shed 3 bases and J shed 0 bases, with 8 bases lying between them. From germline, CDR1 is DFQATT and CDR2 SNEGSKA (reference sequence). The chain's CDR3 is CSASEHLNTEAFF. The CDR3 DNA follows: TGCAGTGCTAGTGAACACCTGAACACTGAAGCTTTCTTT.

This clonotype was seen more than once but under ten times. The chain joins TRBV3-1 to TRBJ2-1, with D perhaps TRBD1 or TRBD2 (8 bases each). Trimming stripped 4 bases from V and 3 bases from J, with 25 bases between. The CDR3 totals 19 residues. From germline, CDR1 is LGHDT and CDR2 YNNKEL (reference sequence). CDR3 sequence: CASSLLDRDRGRIYNEQFF. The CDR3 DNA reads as TGTGCCAGCAGCCTTTTGGACAGGGATCGCGGGAGGATCTACAATGAGCAGTTCTTC.

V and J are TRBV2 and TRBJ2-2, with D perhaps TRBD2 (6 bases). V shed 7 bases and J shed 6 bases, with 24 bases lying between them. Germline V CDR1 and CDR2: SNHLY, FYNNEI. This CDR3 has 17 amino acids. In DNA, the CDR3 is TGTGCCAGCATTAAGACTAGAACCATAAACCCTGCCGGGGAGCTGTTTTTT. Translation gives CASIKTRTINPAGELFF.

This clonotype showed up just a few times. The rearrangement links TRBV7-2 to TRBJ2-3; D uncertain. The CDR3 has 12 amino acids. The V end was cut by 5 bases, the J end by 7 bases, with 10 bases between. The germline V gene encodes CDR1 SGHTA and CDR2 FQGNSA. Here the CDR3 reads CASSGLVNTQYF. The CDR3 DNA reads TGTGCCAGCAGCGGCCTAGTGAATACGCAGTATTTT.

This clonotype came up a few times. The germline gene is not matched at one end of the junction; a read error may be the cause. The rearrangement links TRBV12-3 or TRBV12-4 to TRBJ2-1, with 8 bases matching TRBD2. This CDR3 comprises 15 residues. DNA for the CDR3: TGTGCCAGCAGTGTAGCGGGATACGTAGACAATGAGCAGTTCTTC. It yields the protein CASSVAGYVDNEQFF.

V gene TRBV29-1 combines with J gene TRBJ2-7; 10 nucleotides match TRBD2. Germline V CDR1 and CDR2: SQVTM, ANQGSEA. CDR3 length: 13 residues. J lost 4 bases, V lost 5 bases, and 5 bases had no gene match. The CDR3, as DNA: TGCAGCGTTTGGGCTAGCGGGAGTTACGAGCAGTACTTC. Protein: CSVWASGSYEQYF.

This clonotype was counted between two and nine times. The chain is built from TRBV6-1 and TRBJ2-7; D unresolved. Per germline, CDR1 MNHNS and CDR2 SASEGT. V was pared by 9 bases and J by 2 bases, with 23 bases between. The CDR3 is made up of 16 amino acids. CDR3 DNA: TGTGCCAGTTCTCAAACCCCGGACGGATTGACCTACGAGCAGTACTTC. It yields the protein CASSQTPDGLTYEQYF.

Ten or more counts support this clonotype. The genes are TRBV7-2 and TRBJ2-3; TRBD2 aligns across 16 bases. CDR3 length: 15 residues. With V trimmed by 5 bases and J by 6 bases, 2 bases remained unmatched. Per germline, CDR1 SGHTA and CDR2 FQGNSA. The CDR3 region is CASSPGLAGGDTQYF. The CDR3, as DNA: TGTGCCAGCAGCCCGGGACTAGCGGGGGGGGATACGCAGTATTTT. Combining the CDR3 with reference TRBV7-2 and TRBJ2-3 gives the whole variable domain GAGVSQSPSNKVTEKGKDVELRCDPISGHTALYWYRQSLGQGLEFLIYFQGNSAPDKSGLPSDRFSAERTGGSVSTLTIQRTQQEDSAVYLCASSPGLAGGDTQYFGPGTRLTVL.

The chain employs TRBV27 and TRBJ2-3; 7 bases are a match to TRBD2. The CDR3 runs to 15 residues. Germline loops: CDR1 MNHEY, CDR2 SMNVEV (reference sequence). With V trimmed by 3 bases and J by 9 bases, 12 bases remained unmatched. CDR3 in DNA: TGTGCCAGCAGTTTGGGGGGGGGAACCCTCGAAACGCAGTATTTT. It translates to CASSLGGGTLETQYF.

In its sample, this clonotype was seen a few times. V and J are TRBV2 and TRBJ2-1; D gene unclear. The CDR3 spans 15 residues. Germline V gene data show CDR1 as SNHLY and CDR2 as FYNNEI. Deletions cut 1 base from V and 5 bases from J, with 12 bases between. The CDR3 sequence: CASSEGVVADNEQFF. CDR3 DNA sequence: TGTGCCAGCAGTGAAGGTGTGGTGGCGGACAATGAGCAGTTCTTC.

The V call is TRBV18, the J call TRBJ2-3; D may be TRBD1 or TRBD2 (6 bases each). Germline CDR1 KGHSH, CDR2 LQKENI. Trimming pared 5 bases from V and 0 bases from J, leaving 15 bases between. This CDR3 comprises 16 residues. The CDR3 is CASSTQGTPSTDTQYF. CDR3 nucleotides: TGTGCCAGCTCAACCCAGGGGACTCCTAGCACAGATACGCAGTATTTT.

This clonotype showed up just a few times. The CDR3 sequence is CASGTGYTETQYF. DNA of the CDR3: TGTGCCAGCGGGACAGGGTATACAGAGACCCAGTACTTC. V usage is TRBV7-9 and J usage is TRBJ2-5; 9 positions agree with TRBD1. The V gene end was trimmed by 8 bases and the J gene end by 4 bases; junction bases not matched to a gene: 5. Germline V CDR1 and CDR2: SEHNR, FQNEAQ (reference sequence). This CDR3 has 13 residues. The variable domain in full, completed from reference TRBV7-9 and TRBJ2-5, reads DTGVSQNPRHKITKRGQNVTFRCDPISEHNRLYWYRQTLGQGPEFLTYFQNEAQLEKSRLLSDRFSAERPKGSFSTLEIQRTEQGDSAMYLCASGTGYTETQYFGPGTRLLVL.

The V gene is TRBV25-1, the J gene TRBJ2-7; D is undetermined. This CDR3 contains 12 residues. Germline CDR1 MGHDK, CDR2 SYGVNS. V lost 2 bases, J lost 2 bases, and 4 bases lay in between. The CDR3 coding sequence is TGTGCCAGCAGTGAAGGGGCCTACGAGCAGTACTTC. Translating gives CASSEGAYEQYF.

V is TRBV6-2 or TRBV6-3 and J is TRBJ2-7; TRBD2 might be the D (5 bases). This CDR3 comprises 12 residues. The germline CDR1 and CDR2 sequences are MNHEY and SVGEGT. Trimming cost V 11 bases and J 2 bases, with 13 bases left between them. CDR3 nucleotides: TGTGCCGCCGGCACGGGAACCTACGAGCAGTACTTC. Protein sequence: CAAGTGTYEQYF.

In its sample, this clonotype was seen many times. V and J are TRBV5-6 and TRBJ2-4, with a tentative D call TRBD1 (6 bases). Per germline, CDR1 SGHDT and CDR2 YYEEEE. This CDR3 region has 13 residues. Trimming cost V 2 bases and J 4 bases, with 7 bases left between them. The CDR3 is CASSLTGKNIQYF. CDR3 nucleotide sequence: TGTGCCAGCAGCTTAACAGGGAAAAACATTCAGTACTTC.

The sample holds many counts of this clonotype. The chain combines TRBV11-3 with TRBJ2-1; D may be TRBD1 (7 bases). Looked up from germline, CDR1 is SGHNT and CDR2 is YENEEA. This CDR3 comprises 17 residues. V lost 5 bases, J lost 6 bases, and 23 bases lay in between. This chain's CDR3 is CASSHGQGEVPLNEQFF. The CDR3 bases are TGTGCCAGCAGCCATGGTCAGGGGGAGGTCCCTCTCAATGAGCAGTTCTTC.

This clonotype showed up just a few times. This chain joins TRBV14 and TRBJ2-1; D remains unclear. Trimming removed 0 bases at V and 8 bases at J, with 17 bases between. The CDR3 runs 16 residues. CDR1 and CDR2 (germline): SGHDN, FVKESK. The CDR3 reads CASSQEGWELGDEQFF. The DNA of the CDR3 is TGTGCCAGCAGCCAAGAGGGTTGGGAACTGGGCGATGAGCAGTTCTTC.

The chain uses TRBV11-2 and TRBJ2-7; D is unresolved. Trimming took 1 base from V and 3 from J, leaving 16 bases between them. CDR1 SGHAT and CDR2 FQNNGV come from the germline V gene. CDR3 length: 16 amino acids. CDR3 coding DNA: TGTGCCAGCAGCTTAGGGGCCAGCCTCCAGGACTACGAGCAGTACTTC. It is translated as CASSLGASLQDYEQYF.

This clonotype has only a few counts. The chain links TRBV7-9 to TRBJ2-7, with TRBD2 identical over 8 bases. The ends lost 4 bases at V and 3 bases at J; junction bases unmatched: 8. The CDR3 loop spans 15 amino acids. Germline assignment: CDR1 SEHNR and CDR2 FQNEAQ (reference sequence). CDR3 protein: CASSSESSGIYEQYF. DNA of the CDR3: TGTGCCAGCAGCTCAGAGAGTAGCGGGATCTACGAGCAGTACTTC.

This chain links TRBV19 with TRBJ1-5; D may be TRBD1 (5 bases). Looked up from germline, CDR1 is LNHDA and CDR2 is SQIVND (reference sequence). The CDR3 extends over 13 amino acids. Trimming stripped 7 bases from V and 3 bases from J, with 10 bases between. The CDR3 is CASTGHNNQPQHF. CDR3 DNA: TGTGCCAGTACAGGACACAACAATCAGCCCCAGCATTTT.

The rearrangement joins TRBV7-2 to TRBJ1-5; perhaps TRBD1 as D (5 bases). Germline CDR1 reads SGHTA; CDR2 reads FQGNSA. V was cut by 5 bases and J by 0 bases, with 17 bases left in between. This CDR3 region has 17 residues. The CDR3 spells CASSSAGSPYSNQPQHF. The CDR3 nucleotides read TGTGCCAGCAGCAGTGCAGGGTCTCCCTATAGCAATCAGCCCCAGCATTTT.

CDR3 in amino acids: CASSQDGFSSYNEQFF. The CDR3, as DNA: TGCGCCAGCAGCCAAGACGGATTTAGCTCCTACAATGAGCAGTTCTTC. The chain combines TRBV4-3 with TRBJ2-1; no clear D. Germline CDR1 is LGHNA and CDR2 is YSLEER. V was cut by 0 bases and J by 0 bases, with 9 bases left in between. CDR3 length equals 16 residues.

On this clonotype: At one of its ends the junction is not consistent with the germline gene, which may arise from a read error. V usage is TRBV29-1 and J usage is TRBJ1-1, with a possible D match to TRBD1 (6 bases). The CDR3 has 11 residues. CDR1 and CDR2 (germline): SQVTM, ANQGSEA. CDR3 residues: CSVDFRGEALF. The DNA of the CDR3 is TGCAGCGTTGATTTCAGGGGTGAAGCTTTATTT.

The CDR3 bases are TGTGCCAGCAGTTTTACAGATCAAGAGACCCAGTACTTC. Translation: CASSFTDQETQYF. The chain carries TRBV12-3 or TRBV12-4 and TRBJ2-5; D call uncertain. V was clipped by 3 bases and J by 2 bases, with 7 bases between them. The CDR3 spans 13 residues.

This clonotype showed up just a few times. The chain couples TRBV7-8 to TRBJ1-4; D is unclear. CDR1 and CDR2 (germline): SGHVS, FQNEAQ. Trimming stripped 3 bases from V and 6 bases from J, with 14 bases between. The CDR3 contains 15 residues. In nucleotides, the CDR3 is TGTGCCAGCAGCTTTTCGGTTGGGCAGGATGAAAAACTGTTTTTT. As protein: CASSFSVGQDEKLFF. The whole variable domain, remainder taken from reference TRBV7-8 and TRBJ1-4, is GAGVSQSPRYKVAKRGQDVALRCDPISGHVSLFWYQQALGQGPEFLTYFQNEAQLDKSGLPSDRFFAERPEGSVSTLKIQRTQQEDSAVYLCASSFSVGQDEKLFFGSGTQLSVL.

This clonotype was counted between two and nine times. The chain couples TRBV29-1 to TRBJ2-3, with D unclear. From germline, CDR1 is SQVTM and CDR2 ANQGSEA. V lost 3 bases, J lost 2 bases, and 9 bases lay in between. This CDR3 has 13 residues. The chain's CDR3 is CSVDSSYTDTQYF. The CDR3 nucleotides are TGCAGCGTTGATAGTAGCTACACAGATACGCAGTATTTT.

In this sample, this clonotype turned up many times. As DNA, the CDR3 is TGTGCCAGCAGCTTAAATATGTACACTGAAGCTTTCTTT. This encodes CASSLNMYTEAFF. The V gene is TRBV7-2, the J gene TRBJ1-1; D is undetermined. Germline lookup yields CDR1 SGHTA and CDR2 FQGNSA. Trimming removed 2 bases at V and 3 bases at J, with 7 bases between. The CDR3 is made up of 13 amino acids.

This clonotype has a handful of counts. The CDR3: CATSRDPPRVRNEQFF. The CDR3 DNA is TGTGCCACCAGCAGAGACCCTCCCAGGGTCCGAAATGAGCAGTTCTTC. The chain recombines TRBV15 with TRBJ2-1; TRBD1 is a possible D gene (5 bases). This CDR3 is built from 16 residues. From germline, CDR1 is LNHNV and CDR2 YYDKDF (reference sequence). Trimming took off 0 bases at V and 7 bases at J, with 16 bases between the two ends.

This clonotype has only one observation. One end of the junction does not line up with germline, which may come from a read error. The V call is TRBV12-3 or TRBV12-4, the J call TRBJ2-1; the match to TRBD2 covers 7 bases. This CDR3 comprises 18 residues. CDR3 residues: CAISFFVGGLRVYNEQFF. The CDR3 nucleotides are TGTGCCATCAGTTTTTTCGTGGGAGGGCTTAGGGTGTATAATGAGCAGTTCTTC.